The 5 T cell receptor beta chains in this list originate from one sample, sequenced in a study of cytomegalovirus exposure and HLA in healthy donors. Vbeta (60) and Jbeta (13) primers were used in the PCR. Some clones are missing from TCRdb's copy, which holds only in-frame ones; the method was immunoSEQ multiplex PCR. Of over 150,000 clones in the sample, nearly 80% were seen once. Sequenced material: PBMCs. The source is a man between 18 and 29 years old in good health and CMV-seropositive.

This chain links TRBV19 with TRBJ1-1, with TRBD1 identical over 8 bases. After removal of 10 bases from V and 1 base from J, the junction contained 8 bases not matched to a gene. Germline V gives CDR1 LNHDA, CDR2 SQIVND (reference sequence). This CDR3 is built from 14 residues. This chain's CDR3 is CATRTGPTNTEAFF. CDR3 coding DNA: TGTGCCACCCGGACAGGGCCAACGAACACTGAAGCTTTCTTT.

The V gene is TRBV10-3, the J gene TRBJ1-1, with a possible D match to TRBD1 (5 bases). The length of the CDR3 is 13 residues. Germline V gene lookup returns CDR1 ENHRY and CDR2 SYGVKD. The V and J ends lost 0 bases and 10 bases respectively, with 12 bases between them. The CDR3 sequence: CAISESTGIGAFF. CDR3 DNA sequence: TGTGCCATCAGTGAGTCTACAGGCATAGGAGCTTTCTTT.

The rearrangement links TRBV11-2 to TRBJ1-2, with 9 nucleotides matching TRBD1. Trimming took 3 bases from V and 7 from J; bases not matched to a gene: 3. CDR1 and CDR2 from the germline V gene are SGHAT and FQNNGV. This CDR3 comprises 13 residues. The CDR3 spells CASSLDRGSGYTF. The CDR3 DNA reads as TGTGCCAGCAGCTTGGACAGGGGCAGTGGCTACACCTTC.

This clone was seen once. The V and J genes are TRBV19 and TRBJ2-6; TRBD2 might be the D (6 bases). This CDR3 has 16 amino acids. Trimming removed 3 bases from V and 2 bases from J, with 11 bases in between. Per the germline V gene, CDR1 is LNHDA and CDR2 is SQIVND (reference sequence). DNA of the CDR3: TGTGCCAGTAGTATTGGAGGGTTCGCTGGGGCCAACGTCCTGACTTTC. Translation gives CASSIGGFAGANVLTF.

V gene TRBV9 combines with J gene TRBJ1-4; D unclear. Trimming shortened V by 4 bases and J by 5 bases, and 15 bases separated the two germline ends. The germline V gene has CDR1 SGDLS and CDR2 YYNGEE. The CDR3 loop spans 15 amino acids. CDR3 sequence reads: CASSPYATGNEKLFF. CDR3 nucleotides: TGTGCCAGCAGCCCCTACGCGACCGGGAATGAAAAACTGTTTTTT.